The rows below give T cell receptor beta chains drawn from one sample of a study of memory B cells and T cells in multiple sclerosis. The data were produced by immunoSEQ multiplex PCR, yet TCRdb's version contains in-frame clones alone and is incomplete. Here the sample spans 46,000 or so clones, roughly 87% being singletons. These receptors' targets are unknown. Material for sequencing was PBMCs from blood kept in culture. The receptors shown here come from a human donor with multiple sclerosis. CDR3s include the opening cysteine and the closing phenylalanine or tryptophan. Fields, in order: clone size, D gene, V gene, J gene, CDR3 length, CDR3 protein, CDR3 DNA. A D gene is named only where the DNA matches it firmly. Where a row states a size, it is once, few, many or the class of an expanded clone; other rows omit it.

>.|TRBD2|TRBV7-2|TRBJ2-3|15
CASSVLAGGTDTQYF
TGTGCCAGCAGCGTCCTGGCGGGGGGCACAGATACGCAGTATTTT
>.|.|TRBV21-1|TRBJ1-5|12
CATPYSNQPQHF
TGTGCCACCCCCTATAGCAATCAGCCCCAGCATTTT
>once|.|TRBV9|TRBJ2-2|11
CASSVPGELFF
TGTGCCAGCAGCGTTCCCGGGGAGCTGTTTTTT
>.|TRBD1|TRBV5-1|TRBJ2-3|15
CASRGPGQATDTQYF
TGCGCCAGCAGGGGACCGGGACAGGCCACAGATACGCAGTATTTT
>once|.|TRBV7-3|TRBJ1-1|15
CASSLNGGENTEAFF
TGTGCCAGCAGCTTAAATGGGGGCGAGAACACTGAAGCTTTCTTT
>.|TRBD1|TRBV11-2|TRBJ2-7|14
CASSFPGQGWEQYF
TGTGCCAGCAGTTTTCCGGGACAGGGGTGGGAGCAGTACTTC
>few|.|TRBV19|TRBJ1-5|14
CASSIWDSNQPQHF
TGTGCCAGTAGTATTTGGGACAGCAATCAGCCCCAGCATTTT
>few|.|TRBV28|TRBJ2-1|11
CASRYNNEQFF
TGTGCCAGCAGGTACAACAATGAGCAGTTCTTC
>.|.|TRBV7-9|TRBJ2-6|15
CASSPQASGANVLTF
TGTGCCAGCAGCCCCCAAGCCTCTGGGGCCAACGTCCTGACTTTC
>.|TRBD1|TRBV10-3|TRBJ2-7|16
CAIRSKTGESFNEQYF
TGTGCCATCAGGAGTAAAACAGGGGAAAGTTTCAACGAGCAGTACTTC
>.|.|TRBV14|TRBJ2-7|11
CASSQDYEQYF
TGTGCCAGCAGCCAAGATTACGAGCAGTACTTC
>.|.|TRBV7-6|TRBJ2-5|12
CASSRPTETQYF
TGTGCCAGCAGCCGGCCGACAGAGACCCAGTACTTC
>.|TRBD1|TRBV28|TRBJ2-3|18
CASSSIQGRGQGTDTQYF
TGTGCCAGCAGTTCGATCCAAGGGAGGGGACAGGGAACAGATACGCAGTATTTT